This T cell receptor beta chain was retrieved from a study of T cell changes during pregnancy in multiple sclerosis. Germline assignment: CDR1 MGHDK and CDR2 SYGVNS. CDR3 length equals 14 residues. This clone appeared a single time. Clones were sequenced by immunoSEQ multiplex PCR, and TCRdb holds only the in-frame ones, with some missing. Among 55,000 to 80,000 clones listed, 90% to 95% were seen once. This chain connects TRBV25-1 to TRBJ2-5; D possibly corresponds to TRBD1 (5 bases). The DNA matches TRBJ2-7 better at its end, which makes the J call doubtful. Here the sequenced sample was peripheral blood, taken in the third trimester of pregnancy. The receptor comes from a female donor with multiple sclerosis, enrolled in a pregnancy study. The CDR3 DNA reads TGTGCCAGCAGTGAACAGGGTAAATCCTACGAGCAGTACTTC. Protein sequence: CASSEQGKSYEQYF.